These 32 T cell receptor beta chains originate from one sample sequenced in a study of identical twins. TCRdb processed the 5' RACE reads anew with MiXCR; each CDR3 protein has one entry. The sample lists about 700,000 distinct CDR3 sequences; 8.5% to 9% were seen once. These data are also associated with another study on yellow fever vaccine responses in identical twins.

Specimen: PBMCs. The receptors derive from a woman aged 18-29 years in good health.

This clonotype was observed at least ten times. The rearrangement joins TRBV4-3 to TRBJ2-7; a possible D gene is TRBD2 (6 bases). CDR3 size: 14 residues. CDR1 is LGHNA, CDR2 YSLEER, per germline. With 0 bases removed from V and 4 bases from J, the gap between germline ends came to 10 bases. This CDR3 reads CASSQDRAGYEQYF. The CDR3 nucleotides read TGCGCCAGCAGCCAAGACAGGGCGGGGTACGAGCAGTACTTC.

On this clonotype itself: A much larger clone sits a single nucleotide away, making a read error possible. This chain links TRBV20-1 with TRBJ2-3; 10 nucleotides match TRBD1. The CDR3 covers 14 residues. CDR1 and CDR2 (germline): DFQATT, SNEGSKA (reference sequence). Germline trimming cut 5 bases from V and 5 bases from J; bases unmatched to any gene: 7. The CDR3 loop is CSASPGTGEDTQYF. The CDR3 region has the DNA TGCAGTGCTTCGCCCGGGACAGGGGAAGATACGCAGTATTTT.

This clonotype was seen a handful of times. The rearrangement joins TRBV14 to TRBJ2-3; no clear D. CDR1 SGHDN and CDR2 FVKESK come from the germline V gene. Trimming removed 2 bases at V and 6 bases at J, with 15 bases between. The length of the CDR3 is 15 residues. CDR3 in amino acids: CASSQLVVASDTQYF. DNA for the CDR3: TGTGCCAGCAGCCAACTCGTAGTGGCTTCCGATACGCAGTATTTT.

This clonotype was detected only a few times. The rearrangement uses TRBV27 and TRBJ2-2, with D tentatively TRBD2 (5 bases). The CDR3 contains 14 residues. Trimming left V 6 bases short and J 5 bases short, with 13 bases between. Germline CDR1 and CDR2: MNHEY and SMNVEV (reference sequence). CDR3 DNA sequence: TGTGCCAGCAGCCGCGAGGCGGGTACCGGGGAGCTGTTTTTT. Translated: CASSREAGTGELFF.

This clonotype was counted between two and nine times. The chain joins TRBV10-3 to TRBJ2-6; 7 bases agree with TRBD1. The germline V gene has CDR1 ENHRY and CDR2 SYGVKD. The CDR3 loop spans 16 amino acids. The V gene end was trimmed by 7 bases and the J gene end by 0 bases; junction bases not matched to a gene: 6. CDR3 region: CAIMGQKSSGANVLTF. The CDR3 DNA reads TGTGCCATCATGGGACAGAAGAGCTCTGGGGCCAACGTCCTGACTTTC.

This clonotype turned up a few times. The V and J genes are TRBV7-9 and TRBJ2-5, with 7 positions matching TRBD1. This CDR3 is 17 amino acids long. The V gene's germline CDR1 is SEHNR and CDR2 FQNEAQ (reference sequence). The trim removed 5 bases at V and 2 bases at J, leaving 14 bases unmatched. CDR3 coding DNA: TGTGCCAGCAGCGCTGGACGTAATACACAGGGGCAAGAGACCCAGTACTTC. It encodes CASSAGRNTQGQETQYF.

V gene TRBV7-8 combines with J gene TRBJ2-3; a possible D gene is TRBD2 (6 bases). From germline, CDR1 is SGHVS and CDR2 FQNEAQ. The CDR3 extends over 16 amino acids. V shed 4 bases and J shed 0 bases, with 14 bases lying between them. CDR3 nucleotides: TGTGCCAGCAGCTCCTACCGGGAGCGAAGCACAGATACGCAGTATTTT. This codes for CASSSYRERSTDTQYF.

On this clonotype: A much bigger clone sits one base away, suggesting this may be a read error. The chain is built from TRBV10-3 and TRBJ2-5; D might be TRBD1 (6 bases). Deletions cut 3 bases from V and 5 bases from J, with 31 bases between. This CDR3 is built from 20 residues. Per the germline V gene, CDR1 is ENHRY and CDR2 is SYGVKD. The CDR3 DNA reads TGTGCCATCAGTGAAGACAGGCTAAGACATCCTCAGCTAGCAAGGGAGACCCAGTACTTC. Its protein product is CAISEDRLRHPQLARETQYF.

The rearrangement joins TRBV5-1 to TRBJ2-5, with 8 positions matching TRBD1. Germline V gene data show CDR1 as SGHRS and CDR2 as YFSETQ. The V and J ends lost 3 bases and 5 bases, in that order; junction bases with no gene match: 12. This CDR3 comprises 16 residues. For the CDR3, the DNA is TGCGCCAGCAGCTCCTTACAGGGGGTCCAGGGGGAGACCCAGTACTTC. Protein: CASSSLQGVQGETQYF.

This clonotype was found a few times. The rearrangement links TRBV5-1 to TRBJ2-7; no clear D. In germline, CDR1 is SGHRS, CDR2 YFSETQ. The CDR3 is 14 amino acids. V lost 0 bases and J lost 3, with 10 bases in between. CDR3 sequence reads: CASSLVDLDYEQYF. The CDR3 DNA reads TGCGCCAGCAGCTTGGTGGATTTGGACTACGAGCAGTACTTC.

This clonotype was counted only a few times. The chain carries TRBV5-6 and TRBJ2-5, with 13 bases lining up with TRBD2. The CDR3 contains 19 residues. J was trimmed by 1 base and V by 3 bases; bases with no gene match: 12. The germline V gene has CDR1 SGHDT and CDR2 YYEEEE. The DNA for the CDR3 is TGTGCCAGCAGCTCAGCTGGGACTAGCGGGACCCGAATCCAAGAGACCCAGTACTTC. Translation gives CASSSAGTSGTRIQETQYF.

J is TRBJ2-5 and V is TRBV9, with D perhaps TRBD1 or TRBD2 (5 bases each). The CDR3 runs 13 residues. Trimming took off 3 bases at V and 7 bases at J, with 13 bases between the two ends. CDR1 and CDR2 from the germline V gene are SGDLS and YYNGEE. This chain's CDR3 is CASSDGGFRTQYF. As DNA, the CDR3 is TGTGCCAGCAGCGATGGGGGATTTAGGACCCAGTACTTC.

In its sample, this clonotype was seen a few times. This chain links TRBV24-1 with TRBJ2-3; 7 bases agree with TRBD1. The CDR3 covers 16 residues. Germline V gene lookup returns CDR1 KGHDR and CDR2 SFDVKD. Unmatched junction bases numbered 7, after V lost 2 bases and J lost 3 bases. CDR3 region: CATSDSGTVSTDTQYF. CDR3 nucleotide sequence: TGTGCCACCAGTGATTCAGGGACAGTTAGTACAGATACGCAGTATTTT.

This clonotype was observed a few times. The chain recombines TRBV6-1 with TRBJ2-1, with TRBD1 identical over 12 bases. Per germline, CDR1 MNHNS and CDR2 SASEGT. After removal of 5 bases from V and 9 bases from J, the junction contained 8 bases not matched to a gene. This CDR3 is built from 15 residues. CDR3 nucleotide sequence: TGTGCCAGCAGTAAAACCGGGACAGGGGGCAGTGAGCAGTTCTTC. This translates into CASSKTGTGGSEQFF.

A few counts support this clonotype. The CDR3: CASSTRDSSYNEQFF. CDR3 DNA sequence: TGTGCCAGCAGCACAAGGGACAGCTCCTACAATGAGCAGTTCTTC. The V call is TRBV7-9, the J call TRBJ2-1; 7 bases line up with TRBD1. J was trimmed by 0 bases and V by 5 bases; bases with no gene match: 4. Germline CDR1 SEHNR, CDR2 FQNEAQ (reference sequence). The CDR3 has 15 residues.

In its sample, this clonotype was seen a few times. The gene calls are TRBV24-1 and TRBJ2-1, with D perhaps matching TRBD2 (6 bases). Germline V gene data show CDR1 as KGHDR and CDR2 as SFDVKD. V was pared by 1 base and J by 7 bases, with 7 bases between. CDR3 length: 13 residues. Written as DNA, the CDR3 is TGTGCCACCAGTGATTTCGGGGGTAATGAGCAGTTCTTC. Protein product: CATSDFGGNEQFF.

This clonotype occurred many times. The V gene is TRBV6-5, the J gene TRBJ2-3; 9 bases map to TRBD1. Germline CDR1 reads MNHEY; CDR2 reads SVGAGI. CDR3 length: 17 amino acids. V dropped 2 bases and J dropped 5; count of bases not matched to a gene: 11. The CDR3 nucleotides read TGTGCCAGCAGTTACGCGGGACAGGGAAGCGTTGAAGATACGCAGTATTTT. Amino acids: CASSYAGQGSVEDTQYF.

The chain employs TRBV19 and TRBJ2-7, with 7 bases matching TRBD2. From germline, CDR1 is LNHDA and CDR2 SQIVND (reference sequence). The length of the CDR3 is 13 residues. Trimming cost V 7 bases and J 1 base; bases outside gene matches: 4. The CDR3 reads CASNGGGSYEQYF. Written as DNA, the CDR3 is TGTGCCAGTAATGGGGGGGGATCCTACGAGCAGTACTTC.

This clonotype has only a few counts. The V call is TRBV6-2 or TRBV6-3, the J call TRBJ1-5; D gene ambiguous. The V and J ends lost 8 bases and 7 bases respectively, with 9 bases between them. The CDR3 has 11 residues. Germline loops: CDR1 MNHEY, CDR2 SVGEGT. As DNA, the CDR3 is TGTGCCAGCGGGTTCGGACAGCCCCAGCATTTT. This gives the protein CASGFGQPQHF.

The chain couples TRBV10-1 to TRBJ2-3, with D uncertain. Germline assignment: CDR1 WNHNN and CDR2 SYGVQD (reference sequence). CDR3 length: 14 residues. V lost 3 bases to trimming and J lost 2 bases, with 9 bases between them. CDR3 sequence (DNA): TGCGCCAGCAGTGAAAAACGATACACAGATACGCAGTATTTT. Translating it yields CASSEKRYTDTQYF.

The chain employs TRBV28 and TRBJ2-7; D possibly corresponds to TRBD1 (6 bases). The CDR3 runs 12 residues. Germline CDR1 is MDHEN and CDR2 is SYDVKM. Trimming left V 8 bases short and J 5 bases short, with 13 bases between. The CDR3 bases are TGTGCCAGCCAGGACAGTCTAGACGAGCAGTACTTC. This sequence encodes CASQDSLDEQYF.

The chain combines TRBV12-3 or TRBV12-4 with TRBJ2-7; tentatively, D is TRBD2 (6 bases). Trimming pared 3 bases from V and 4 bases from J, leaving 16 bases between. The CDR3 consists of 15 residues. The CDR3 reads CASSFSAGTEYEQYF. The CDR3 DNA sequence: TGTGCCAGCAGTTTTTCGGCGGGGACGGAGTACGAGCAGTACTTC.

This clonotype was detected a few times. The CDR3 DNA follows: TGTGCCAGCAGCCACGAACCGGGACAGGGTCGCGTGGATACGCAGTATTTT. Its translation: CASSHEPGQGRVDTQYF. V and J are TRBV13 and TRBJ2-3, with 9 bases that match TRBD1. Germline CDR1 is PRHDT and CDR2 is FYEKMQ (reference sequence). Trimming removed 5 bases from V and 6 bases from J; junction bases left unmatched: 15. The CDR3 is 17 amino acids.

Points on this clonotype: A junction boundary mismatches the germline segment, possibly from a read error. V usage is TRBV5-6 and J usage is TRBJ2-1; D unresolved. This CDR3 has 15 residues. The germline CDR1 and CDR2 sequences are SGHDT and YYEEEE. The CDR3 coding sequence is TGTGCCAGCAGCTTGCGCCGGAGCTCCTACAATGGGCAGTTCTTC. It yields the protein CASSLRRSSYNGQFF.

The rearrangement uses TRBV6-2 or TRBV6-3 and TRBJ2-1; 8 nucleotides match TRBD2. CDR3 length equals 16 residues. Looked up from germline, CDR1 is MNHEY and CDR2 is SVGEGT. J lost 2 bases, V lost 8 bases, and 11 bases had no gene match. Here the CDR3 DNA reads TGTGCCAGCGTTTTAAGGCGGGGGGCCGCCTACAATGAGCAGTTCTTC. Its protein product is CASVLRRGAAYNEQFF.

This clonotype appeared many times. The V gene is TRBV28, the J gene TRBJ2-2; no definite D call. Germline CDR1 MDHEN, CDR2 SYDVKM. The CDR3 has 14 amino acids. Trimming left V 2 bases short and J 7 bases short, with 11 bases between. The CDR3 loop reads CASSLMGRSGELFF. The CDR3 DNA reads TGTGCCAGCAGTTTAATGGGTAGAAGCGGGGAGCTGTTTTTT.

Comments on this clonotype: It may be a read error: a sequence one base away is much more abundant. The chain joins TRBV12-3 or TRBV12-4 to TRBJ2-1, with 8 bases matching TRBD1. The CDR3 consists of 13 residues. Germline trimming cut 6 bases from V and 6 bases from J; bases unmatched to any gene: 4. This CDR3 reads CASSSTGVNEQFF. CDR3 bases: TGTGCCAGCAGCTCGACAGGGGTCAATGAGCAGTTCTTC.

This clonotype was recorded at least ten times. This sequence joins TRBV6-2 or TRBV6-3 and TRBJ2-7; D is unclear. The CDR3 extends over 16 amino acids. V dropped 2 bases and J dropped 2 bases, with 16 bases sitting between them. Germline V gives CDR1 MNHEY, CDR2 SVGEGT. CDR3 residues: CASSYHLAVVTYEQYF. The DNA for the CDR3 is TGTGCCAGCAGTTACCATCTGGCAGTAGTAACCTACGAGCAGTACTTC.

The J gene is TRBJ2-1, the V gene TRBV6-5; 7 bases map to TRBD1. Germline-derived CDR1 and CDR2 are MNHEY and SVGAGI. The CDR3 runs to 14 residues. V shed 0 bases and J 7 bases; nucleotides not matched to a gene: 3. CDR3 region: CASSYSSRGNEQFF. DNA of the CDR3: TGTGCCAGCAGTTACTCGAGCAGGGGGAATGAGCAGTTCTTC.

The DNA for the CDR3 is TGTGCCAGCTCCCGACCGACAGGGGTATACGAGCAGTACTTC. Translation gives CASSRPTGVYEQYF. The chain couples TRBV7-8 to TRBJ2-7, with 8 bases aligning to TRBD1. Germline V lookup: CDR1 SGHVS, CDR2 FQNEAQ. J was trimmed by 4 bases and V by 8 bases; bases with no gene match: 10. The CDR3 has 14 amino acids.

The chain combines TRBV9 with TRBJ2-7; D possibly matches TRBD1 or TRBD2 (5 bases each). The CDR3 has 15 residues. Per the germline V gene, CDR1 is SGDLS and CDR2 is YYNGEE. The V end was cut by 4 bases, the J end by 0 bases, with 14 bases between. As DNA, the CDR3 is TGTGCCAGCAGCCCTGGGGGTAGGGTCTCCTACGAGCAGTACTTC. Its translation: CASSPGGRVSYEQYF.

The chain joins TRBV11-2 to TRBJ2-7; 8 bases agree with TRBD1. This CDR3 has 15 amino acids. Germline lookup yields CDR1 SGHAT and CDR2 FQNNGV. Trimming cost V 5 bases and J 4 bases; bases outside gene matches: 10. The CDR3 region is CASSLMGTGLYEQYF. The CDR3 DNA reads as TGTGCCAGCAGCCTCATGGGGACAGGATTATACGAGCAGTACTTC.